A single sample is the source of the 10 T cell receptor beta chains below, sequenced in a study of tumor-infiltrating lymphocytes in localized non-small cell lung cancer. The repertoire was sequenced with immunoSEQ multiplex PCR; TCRdb's copy has only in-frame clones and lacks some. The table lists more than 2,500 clones, roughly 45% of them singletons. Material: uninvolved lung tissue not adjacent to the tumor. All receptors come from a human donor with non-small cell lung cancer.

There are a few counts of this clone. The rearrangement links TRBV7-2 to TRBJ1-1, with TRBD1 as a possible D gene (5 bases). V was pared by 4 bases and J by 1 base, with 7 bases between. The CDR3 sequence is 13 residues long. Germline CDR1 and CDR2: SGHTA and FQGNSA. The chain's CDR3 is CASSSQENTEAFF. CDR3 coding DNA: TGTGCCAGCAGCTCACAGGAGAACACTGAAGCTTTCTTT. Drawing the rest from reference TRBV7-2 and TRBJ1-1, the complete variable domain is GAGVSQSPSNKVTEKGKDVELRCDPISGHTALYWYRQSLGQGLEFLIYFQGNSAPDKSGLPSDRFSAERTGGSVSTLTIQRTQQEDSAVYLCASSSQENTEAFFGQGTRLTVV.

J is TRBJ1-1 and V is TRBV6-5; a weak D match, TRBD1 (6 bases). The V end was cut by 7 bases, the J end by 4 bases, with 13 bases between. The CDR3 is 13 amino acids. Looked up from germline, CDR1 is MNHEY and CDR2 is SVGAGI. The CDR3 bases are TGTGCCAGCAACCAACAGGGAGCCACTGAAGCTTTCTTT. Encoded protein: CASNQQGATEAFF.

In this sample, this clone turned up a few times. The chain combines TRBV4-2 with TRBJ2-1; D call uncertain. Germline V gives CDR1 LGHNA, CDR2 YNFKEQ. The CDR3 runs 16 residues. V was trimmed by 3 bases and J by 2 bases, leaving 14 bases between them. The CDR3 DNA follows: TGTGCCAGCAGCCAGGCCAACATTGGTCCCTACAATGAGCAGTTCTTC. It translates to CASSQANIGPYNEQFF.

The table lists this clone with a few counts. The V gene is TRBV7-3, the J gene TRBJ1-2; perhaps TRBD1 as D (6 bases). This CDR3 comprises 17 residues. V lost 5 bases, J lost 4 bases, and 23 bases lay in between. Germline-derived CDR1 and CDR2 are SGHTA and FQGTGA. The CDR3 DNA reads TGTGCCAGCAGCGCTCCCGTATTACGGGACACAAGCTATGGCTACACCTTC. Protein sequence: CASSAPVLRDTSYGYTF.

This clone is medium-sized within its sample. The chain employs TRBV7-2 and TRBJ1-2; 7 bases are a match to TRBD1. V lost 3 bases and J lost 8; bases outside the gene matches: 6. The CDR3 extends over 13 amino acids. The germline CDR1 and CDR2 sequences are SGHTA and FQGNSA. The CDR3 nucleotides are TGTGCCAGCAGCTTCGACAGGGCCCAAGGCTACACCTTC. Its protein is CASSFDRAQGYTF. The full variable domain, rest sourced from reference TRBV7-2 and TRBJ1-2, is GAGVSQSPSNKVTEKGKDVELRCDPISGHTALYWYRQSLGQGLEFLIYFQGNSAPDKSGLPSDRFSAERTGGSVSTLTIQRTQQEDSAVYLCASSFDRAQGYTFGSGTRLTVV.

The chain recombines TRBV5-4 with TRBJ1-2, with 7 bases lining up with TRBD1. Germline loops: CDR1 SGHNT, CDR2 YYREEE (reference sequence). V lost 4 bases, J lost 3 bases, and 15 bases stayed unmatched. CDR3 length: 17 amino acids. The CDR3: CASSTKYYYRGHYGYTF. CDR3 DNA: TGTGCCAGCAGCACAAAGTACTATTACAGGGGACACTATGGCTACACCTTC.

This clone was seen a few times. This rearrangement joins TRBV25-1 to TRBJ1-1, with D unresolved. Trimming took 2 bases from V and 3 from J, leaving 16 bases between them. The CDR3 runs to 16 residues. Germline loops: CDR1 MGHDK, CDR2 SYGVNS. The CDR3 sequence is CASSEPAGRGDTEAFF. The CDR3 DNA sequence: TGTGCCAGCAGTGAACCCGCCGGGCGTGGGGACACTGAAGCTTTCTTT.

This clone has only a few counts. The rearrangement uses TRBV30 and TRBJ1-2, with TRBD1 matching 9 bases. This CDR3 has 15 residues. With V trimmed by 1 base and J by 4 bases, 7 bases remained unmatched. CDR1 is GTSNPN and CDR2 is SVGIG in the germline V gene (reference sequence). CDR3 amino acids: CAWSGGTGMGYGYTF. CDR3 nucleotide sequence: TGTGCCTGGAGTGGGGGGACAGGGATGGGCTATGGCTACACCTTC. Based on the CDR3 plus reference TRBV30 and TRBJ1-2, the full variable domain is SQTIHQWPATLVQPVGSPLSLECTVEGTSNPNLYWYRQAAGRGLQLLFYSVGIGQISSEVPQNLSASRPQDRQFILSSKKLLLSDSGFYLCAWSGGTGMGYGYTFGSGTRLTVV.

In its sample, this clone is medium-sized. Different DNA sequences within this sample yield the same CDR3. The chain links TRBV7-2 to TRBJ1-3; no firm D call. Deletions cut 5 bases from V and 4 bases from J, with 6 bases between. CDR3 length: 12 residues. The germline V gene encodes CDR1 SGHTA and CDR2 FQGNSA. The DNA of the CDR3 is TGTGCCAGCAGCCTTACCGGAAACACCATATATTTT. Protein sequence: CASSLTGNTIYF.

The chain is built from TRBV6-5 and TRBJ1-2; 8 nucleotides agree with TRBD1. With 2 bases clipped from V and 5 bases from J, the junction kept 10 bases outside the gene matches. Per the germline V gene, CDR1 is MNHEY and CDR2 is SVGAGI. There are 16 residues in the CDR3. In nucleotides, the CDR3 is TGTGCCAGCAGTTACCGAGCGACAGGGGACCCTTATGGCTACACCTTC. It specifies CASSYRATGDPYGYTF.